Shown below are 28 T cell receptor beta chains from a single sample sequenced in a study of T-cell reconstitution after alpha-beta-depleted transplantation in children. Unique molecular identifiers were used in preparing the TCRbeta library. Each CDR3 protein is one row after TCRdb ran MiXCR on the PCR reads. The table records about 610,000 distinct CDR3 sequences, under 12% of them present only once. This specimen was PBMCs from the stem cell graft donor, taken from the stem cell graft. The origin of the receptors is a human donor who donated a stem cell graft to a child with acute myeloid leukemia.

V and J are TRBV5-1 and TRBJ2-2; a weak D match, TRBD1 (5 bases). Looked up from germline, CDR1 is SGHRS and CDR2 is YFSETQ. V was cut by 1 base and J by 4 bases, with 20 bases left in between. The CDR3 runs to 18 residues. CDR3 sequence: CASSLRPVGLIATGELFF. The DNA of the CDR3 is TGCGCCAGCAGCTTGAGGCCGGTGGGGCTCATTGCCACCGGGGAGCTGTTTTTT.

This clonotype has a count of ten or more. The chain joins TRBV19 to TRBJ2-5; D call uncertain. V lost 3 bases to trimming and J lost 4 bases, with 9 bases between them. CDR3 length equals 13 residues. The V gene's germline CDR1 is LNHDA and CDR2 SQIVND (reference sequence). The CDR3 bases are TGTGCCAGTAGTATCCCTGGTTTAGAGACCCAGTACTTC. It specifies CASSIPGLETQYF.

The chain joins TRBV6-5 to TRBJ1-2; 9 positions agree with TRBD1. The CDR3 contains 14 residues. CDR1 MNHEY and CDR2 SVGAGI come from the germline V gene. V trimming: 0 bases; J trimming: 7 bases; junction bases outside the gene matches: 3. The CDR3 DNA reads TGTGCCAGCAGTTACTCAGGGACAGGGTCTGGCTACACCTTC. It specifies CASSYSGTGSGYTF.

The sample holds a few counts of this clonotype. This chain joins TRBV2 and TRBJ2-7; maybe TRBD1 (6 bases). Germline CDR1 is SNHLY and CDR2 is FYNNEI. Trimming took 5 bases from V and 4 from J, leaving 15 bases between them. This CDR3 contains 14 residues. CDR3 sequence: CASSSTGVGYEQYF. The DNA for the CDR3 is TGTGCCAGCAGTTCGACAGGAGTCGGGTACGAGCAGTACTTC.

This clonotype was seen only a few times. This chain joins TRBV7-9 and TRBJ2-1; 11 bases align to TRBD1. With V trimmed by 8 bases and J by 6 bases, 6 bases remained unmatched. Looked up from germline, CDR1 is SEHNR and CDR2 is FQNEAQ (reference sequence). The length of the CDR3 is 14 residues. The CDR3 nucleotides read TGTGCCAGCCTCCGGGACAGGGGGTTCAATGAGCAGTTCTTC. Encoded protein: CASLRDRGFNEQFF.

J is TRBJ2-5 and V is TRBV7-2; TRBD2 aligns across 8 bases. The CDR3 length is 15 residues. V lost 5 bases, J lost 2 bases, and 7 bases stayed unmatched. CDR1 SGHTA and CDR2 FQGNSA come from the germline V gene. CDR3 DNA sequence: TGTGCCAGCAGCCCGGCGGGAGGAGAACAAGAGACCCAGTACTTC. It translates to CASSPAGGEQETQYF.

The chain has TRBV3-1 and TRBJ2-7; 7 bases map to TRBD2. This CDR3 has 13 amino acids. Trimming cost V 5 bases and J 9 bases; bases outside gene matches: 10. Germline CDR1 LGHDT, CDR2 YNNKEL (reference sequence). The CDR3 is CASSLGEGRRQYF. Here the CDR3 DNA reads TGTGCCAGCAGCTTAGGGGAGGGGCGACGGCAGTACTTC.

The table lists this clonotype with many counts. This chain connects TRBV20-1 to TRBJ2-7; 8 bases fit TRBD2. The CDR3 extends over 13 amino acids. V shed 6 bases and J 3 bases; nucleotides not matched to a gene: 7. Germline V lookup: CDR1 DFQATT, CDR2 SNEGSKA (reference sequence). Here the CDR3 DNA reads TGCAGTGCGAGCTGGGCGGGAGGCTACGAGCAGTACTTC. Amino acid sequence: CSASWAGGYEQYF.

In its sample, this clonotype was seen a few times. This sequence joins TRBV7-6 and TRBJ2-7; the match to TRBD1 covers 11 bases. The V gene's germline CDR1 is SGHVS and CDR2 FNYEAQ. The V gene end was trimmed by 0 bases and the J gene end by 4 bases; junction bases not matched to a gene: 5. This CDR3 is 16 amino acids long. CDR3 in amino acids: CASSLAEDRGPYEQYF. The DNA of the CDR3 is TGTGCCAGCAGCTTAGCCGAGGACAGGGGGCCTTACGAGCAGTACTTC.

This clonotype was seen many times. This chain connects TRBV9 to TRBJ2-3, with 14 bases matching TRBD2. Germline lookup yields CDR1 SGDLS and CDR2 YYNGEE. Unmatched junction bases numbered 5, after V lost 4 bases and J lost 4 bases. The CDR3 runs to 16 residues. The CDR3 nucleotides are TGTGCCAGCAGCCCATCGGGACTAGCGGGAGCAGATACGCAGTATTTT. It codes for CASSPSGLAGADTQYF.

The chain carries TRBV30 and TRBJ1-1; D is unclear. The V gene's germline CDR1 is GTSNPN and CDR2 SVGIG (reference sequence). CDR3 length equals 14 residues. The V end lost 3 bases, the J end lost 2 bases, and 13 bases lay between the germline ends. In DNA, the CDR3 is TGTGCCTGGAGGCAGTTACCCCCAAACACTGAAGCTTTCTTT. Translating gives CAWRQLPPNTEAFF. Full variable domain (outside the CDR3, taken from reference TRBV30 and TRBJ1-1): SQTIHQWPATLVQPVGSPLSLECTVEGTSNPNLYWYRQAAGRGLQLLFYSVGIGQISSEVPQNLSASRPQDRQFILSSKKLLLSDSGFYLCAWRQLPPNTEAFFGQGTRLTVV.

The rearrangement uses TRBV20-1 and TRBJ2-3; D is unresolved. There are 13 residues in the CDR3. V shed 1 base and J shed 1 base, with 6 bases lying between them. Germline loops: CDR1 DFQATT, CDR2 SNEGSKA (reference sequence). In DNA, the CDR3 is TGCAGTGCTAGAGTACTGGGCACAGATACGCAGTATTTT. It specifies CSARVLGTDTQYF.

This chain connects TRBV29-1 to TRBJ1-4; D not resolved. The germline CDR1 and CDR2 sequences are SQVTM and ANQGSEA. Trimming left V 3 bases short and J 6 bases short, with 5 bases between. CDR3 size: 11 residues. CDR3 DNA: TGCAGCGTTGAGCGAGATGAAAAACTGTTTTTT. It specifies CSVERDEKLFF.

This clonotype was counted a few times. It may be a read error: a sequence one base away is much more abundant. CDR3 nucleotides: TGTGCCAGCAGCCAACCGGGACTAGCCTACGAGCAGTACTTC. This encodes CASSQPGLAYEQYF. This chain joins TRBV5-6 and TRBJ2-7; 8 bases match TRBD2. From germline, CDR1 is SGHDT and CDR2 YYEEEE. The CDR3 extends over 14 amino acids. The V and J ends lost 4 bases and 2 bases, in that order; junction bases with no gene match: 5.

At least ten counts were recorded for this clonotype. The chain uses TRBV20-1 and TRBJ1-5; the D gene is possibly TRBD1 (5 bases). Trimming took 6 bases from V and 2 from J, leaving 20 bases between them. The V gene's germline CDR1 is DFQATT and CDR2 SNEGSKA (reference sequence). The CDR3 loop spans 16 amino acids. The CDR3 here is CSAIGYIKGGNQPQHF. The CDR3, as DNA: TGCAGTGCCATAGGTTACATAAAAGGGGGCAATCAGCCCCAGCATTTT.

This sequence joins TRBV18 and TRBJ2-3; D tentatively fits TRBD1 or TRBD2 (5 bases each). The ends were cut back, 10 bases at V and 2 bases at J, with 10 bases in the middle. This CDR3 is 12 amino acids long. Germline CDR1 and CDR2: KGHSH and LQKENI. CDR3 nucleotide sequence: TGTGCCACCTACGGGACCACAGATACGCAGTATTTT. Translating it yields CATYGTTDTQYF.

The CDR3 loop is CASSLSIVNTGELFF. The CDR3 DNA reads TGTGCCAGCAGTTTATCGATAGTTAACACCGGGGAGCTGTTTTTT. This sequence joins TRBV27 and TRBJ2-2; no firm D call. V was trimmed by 0 bases and J by 2 bases, leaving 7 bases between them. Germline-derived CDR1 and CDR2 are MNHEY and SMNVEV (reference sequence). CDR3 length equals 15 residues.

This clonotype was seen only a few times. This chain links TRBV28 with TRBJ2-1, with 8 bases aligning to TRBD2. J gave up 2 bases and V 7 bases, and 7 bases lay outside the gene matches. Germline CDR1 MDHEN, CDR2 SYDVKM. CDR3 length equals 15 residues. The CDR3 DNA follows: TGTGCCAGCAAGGAGACGGGAGGGACCTACAATGAGCAGTTCTTC. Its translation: CASKETGGTYNEQFF.

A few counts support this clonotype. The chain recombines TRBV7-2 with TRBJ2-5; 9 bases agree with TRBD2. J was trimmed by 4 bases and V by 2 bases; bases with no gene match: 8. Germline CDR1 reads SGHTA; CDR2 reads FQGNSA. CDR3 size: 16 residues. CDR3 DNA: TGTGCCAGCAGCTTATCTACCGCGCGGGGGGGAGAGACCCAGTACTTC. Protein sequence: CASSLSTARGGETQYF. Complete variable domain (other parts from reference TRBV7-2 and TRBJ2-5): GAGVSQSPSNKVTEKGKDVELRCDPISGHTALYWYRQSLGQGLEFLIYFQGNSAPDKSGLPSDRFSAERTGGSVSTLTIQRTQQEDSAVYLCASSLSTARGGETQYFGPGTRLLVL.

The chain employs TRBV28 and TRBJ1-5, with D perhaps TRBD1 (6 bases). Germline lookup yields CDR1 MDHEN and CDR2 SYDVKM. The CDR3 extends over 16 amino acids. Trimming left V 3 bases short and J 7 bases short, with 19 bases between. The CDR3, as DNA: TGTGCCAGCAGTTTCCCCCAGGGGAGTTCCCGGCAGCCCCAGCATTTT. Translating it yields CASSFPQGSSRQPQHF. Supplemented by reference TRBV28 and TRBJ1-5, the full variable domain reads DVKVTQSSRYLVKRTGEKVFLECVQDMDHENMFWYRQDPGLGLRLIYFSYDVKMKEKGDIPEGYSVSREKKERFSLILESASTNQTSMYLCASSFPQGSSRQPQHFGDGTRLSIL.

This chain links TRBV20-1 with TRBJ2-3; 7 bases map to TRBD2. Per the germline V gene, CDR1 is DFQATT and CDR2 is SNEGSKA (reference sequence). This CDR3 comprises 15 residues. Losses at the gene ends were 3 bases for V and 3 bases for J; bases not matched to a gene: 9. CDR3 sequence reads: CSASIGAGATDTQYF. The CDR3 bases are TGCAGTGCTAGCATTGGCGCGGGAGCTACAGATACGCAGTATTTT.

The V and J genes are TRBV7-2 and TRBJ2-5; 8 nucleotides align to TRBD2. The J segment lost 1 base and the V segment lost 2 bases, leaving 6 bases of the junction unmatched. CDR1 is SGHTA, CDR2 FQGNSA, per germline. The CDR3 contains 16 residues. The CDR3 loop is CASSLFVAGFQETQYF. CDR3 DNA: TGTGCCAGCAGCTTATTCGTAGCGGGGTTCCAAGAGACCCAGTACTTC. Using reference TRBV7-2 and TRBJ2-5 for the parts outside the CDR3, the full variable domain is GAGVSQSPSNKVTEKGKDVELRCDPISGHTALYWYRQSLGQGLEFLIYFQGNSAPDKSGLPSDRFSAERTGGSVSTLTIQRTQQEDSAVYLCASSLFVAGFQETQYFGPGTRLLVL.

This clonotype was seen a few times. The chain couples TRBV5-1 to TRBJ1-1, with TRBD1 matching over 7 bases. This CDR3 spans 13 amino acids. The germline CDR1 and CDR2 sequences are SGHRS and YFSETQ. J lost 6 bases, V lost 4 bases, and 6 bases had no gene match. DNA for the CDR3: TGCGCCAGCAGCCCAACAGGGACAGCTGAAGCTTTCTTT. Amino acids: CASSPTGTAEAFF.

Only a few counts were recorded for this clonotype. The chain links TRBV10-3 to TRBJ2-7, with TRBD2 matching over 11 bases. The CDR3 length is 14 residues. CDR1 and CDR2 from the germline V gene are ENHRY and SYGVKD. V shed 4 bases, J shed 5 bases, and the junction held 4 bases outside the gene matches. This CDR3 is CAISVTSGSHEQYF. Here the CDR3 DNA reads TGTGCCATCAGTGTCACTAGCGGGAGCCACGAGCAGTACTTC.

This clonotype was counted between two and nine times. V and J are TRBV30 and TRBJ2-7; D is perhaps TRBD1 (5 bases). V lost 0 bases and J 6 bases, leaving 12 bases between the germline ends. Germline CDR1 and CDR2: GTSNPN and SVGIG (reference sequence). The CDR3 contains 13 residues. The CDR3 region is CAWSVQVSREQYF. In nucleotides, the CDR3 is TGTGCCTGGAGTGTACAGGTGTCGCGCGAGCAGTACTTC.

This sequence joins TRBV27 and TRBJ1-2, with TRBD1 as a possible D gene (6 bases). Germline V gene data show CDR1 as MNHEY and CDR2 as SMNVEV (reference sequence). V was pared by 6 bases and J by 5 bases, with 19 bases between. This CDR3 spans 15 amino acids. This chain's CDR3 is CASRVVGGGGYGYTF. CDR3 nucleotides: TGTGCCAGCAGAGTGGTCGGGGGCGGAGGGTATGGCTACACCTTC.

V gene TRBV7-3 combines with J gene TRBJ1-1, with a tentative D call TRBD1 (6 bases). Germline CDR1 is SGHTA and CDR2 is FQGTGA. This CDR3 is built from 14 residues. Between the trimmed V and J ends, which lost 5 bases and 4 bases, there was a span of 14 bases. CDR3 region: CASSLRSGVTEAFF. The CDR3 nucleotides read TGTGCCAGCAGCCTTCGATCAGGGGTCACTGAAGCTTTCTTT. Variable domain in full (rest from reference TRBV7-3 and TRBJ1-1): GAGVSQTPSNKVTEKGKYVELRCDPISGHTALYWYRQSLGQGPEFLIYFQGTGAADDSGLPNDRFFAVRPEGSVSTLKIQRTERGDSAVYLCASSLRSGVTEAFFGQGTRLTVV.

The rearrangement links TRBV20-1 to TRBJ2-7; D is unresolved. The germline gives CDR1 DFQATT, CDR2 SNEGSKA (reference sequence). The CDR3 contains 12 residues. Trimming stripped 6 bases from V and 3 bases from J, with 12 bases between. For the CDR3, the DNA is TGCAGTGCCACTTCCCCCAGCTACGAGCAGTACTTC. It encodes CSATSPSYEQYF.